This T cell receptor (beta chain) was identified in a study of blood T cell repertoires in COVID-19. About the research overall: The United States, Italy and Spain provided the acute and convalescent COVID-19 samples. Sample material is recorded as cDNA or gDNA derived from T cells, B-cell-depleted T cells, or PBMCs.

Methods used by the authors: Amplification of reference gene primers provided the estimated nucleated cell counts. TCRdb keeps only in-frame clones here, not all; method: immunoSEQ multiplex PCR. V and J calls plus clone size are reproduced from that table; the DNA served to infer D and trimming. The sample has around 140,000 clones, approximately 90% seen once. Per the germline V gene, CDR1 is SEHNR and CDR2 is FQNEAQ (reference sequence). V lost 3 bases and J lost 5; bases outside the gene matches: 4. The CDR3 spans 14 residues. The chain has TRBV7-9 and TRBJ2-5, with 9 positions matching TRBD2. The sample comprised peripheral blood. This sequence was found in a man in his 60s with active or convalescent COVID-19. The CDR3 region has the DNA TGTGCCAGCAGCTTTTCTAGCGGGGTTGAGACCCAGTACTTC. This translates into CASSFSSGVETQYF.